The 32 T cell receptor beta chains below all came from one sample that was sequenced in a study of cytotoxic CD8 clonotypes in ibrutinib-treated CLL. TCRdb's table, derived via immunoSEQ multiplex PCR, lists solely in-frame clones and lacks some. The data contain about 68,000 clones, approximately 70% of them singletons. This material consisted of PBMCs, taken after 12 months of ibrutinib treatment. The receptors were gathered from a human donor with chronic lymphocytic leukemia.

In its sample, this clone was seen once. CDR3 nucleotide sequence: TGCGCCAGCAGCCAAGAGAGGGGGCCTGAAAAACTGTTTTTT. It specifies CASSQERGPEKLFF. The chain couples TRBV4-1 to TRBJ1-4, with TRBD1 identical over 7 bases. Looked up from germline, CDR1 is MGHRA and CDR2 is YSYEKL. J lost 7 bases, V lost 0 bases, and 2 bases had no gene match. The length of the CDR3 is 14 residues.

This clone was counted only a few times. The chain employs TRBV5-4 and TRBJ1-6, with 9 bases fitting TRBD1. The V gene's germline CDR1 is SGHNT and CDR2 YYREEE (reference sequence). The ends lost 0 bases at V and 5 bases at J; junction bases unmatched: 3. This CDR3 is built from 16 residues. The chain's CDR3 is CASSLGTGVNNSPLHF. Here the CDR3 DNA reads TGTGCCAGCAGCTTGGGGACAGGGGTTAATAATTCACCCCTCCACTTT.

This clone was detected only a few times. The J gene is TRBJ1-6, the V gene TRBV2; TRBD1 might be the D (6 bases). Germline lookup yields CDR1 SNHLY and CDR2 FYNNEI. The CDR3 totals 15 residues. Trimming left V 7 bases short and J 8 bases short, with 18 bases between. The CDR3, as DNA: TGTGCCAGCAAAGCCATCTCAGGGGAGCATTCACCCCTCCACTTT. It codes for CASKAISGEHSPLHF.

This clone came up a few times. The chain combines TRBV10-3 with TRBJ2-5; D not certain. The CDR3 totals 13 residues. V lost 7 bases, J lost 2 bases, and 11 bases lay in between. CDR1 and CDR2 from the germline V gene are ENHRY and SYGVKD. The CDR3 loop reads CAIKREAQETQYF. CDR3 in DNA: TGTGCCATCAAACGAGAGGCACAAGAGACCCAGTACTTC.

The DNA of the CDR3 is TGTGCCAGCAGCGGCGGTGGAGGGACAACGAACACCGGGGAGCTGTTTTTT. Protein product: CASSGGGGTTNTGELFF. V usage is TRBV9 and J usage is TRBJ2-2; D may match TRBD1 or TRBD2 (6 bases each). Per the germline V gene, CDR1 is SGDLS and CDR2 is YYNGEE. V was clipped by 3 bases and J by 0 bases, with 15 bases between them. CDR3 length equals 17 residues.

This clone was recorded only once. V and J are TRBV13 and TRBJ2-2; D may be TRBD2 (5 bases). The germline V gene has CDR1 PRHDT and CDR2 FYEKMQ (reference sequence). The CDR3 consists of 16 residues. Trimming shortened V by 0 bases and J by 1 base, and 9 bases separated the two germline ends. CDR3 sequence: CASSLGPGLNTGELFF. CDR3 nucleotides: TGTGCCAGCAGCTTAGGCCCTGGACTGAACACCGGGGAGCTGTTTTTT.

CDR3 amino acids: CASSLDPTGYNEQFF. The CDR3 DNA follows: TGCGCCAGCAGCTTAGACCCAACCGGGTACAATGAGCAGTTCTTC. This chain uses TRBV5-1 with TRBJ2-1, with D unresolved. The germline V and J ends were trimmed by 2 bases and 4 bases, with 13 bases remaining between them. This CDR3 is built from 15 residues. The germline gives CDR1 SGHRS, CDR2 YFSETQ.

V gene TRBV28 combines with J gene TRBJ1-5, with D possibly matching TRBD1 (6 bases). The CDR3 has 14 residues. The V end was cut by 11 bases, the J end by 3 bases, with 17 bases between. Germline V CDR1 and CDR2: MDHEN, SYDVKM. The CDR3 DNA is TGTGCCTGTGTCGGACAGTCATTCAATCAGCCCCAGCATTTT. Translation: CACVGQSFNQPQHF.

V gene TRBV30 combines with J gene TRBJ2-7; D remains unclear. The CDR3 loop spans 17 amino acids. Germline assignment: CDR1 GTSNPN and CDR2 SVGIG (reference sequence). Trimming took 1 base from V and 0 from J, leaving 19 bases between them. The chain's CDR3 is CAWSARVSRVVSYEQYF. The CDR3 region has the DNA TGTGCCTGGAGTGCCCGTGTCTCCCGGGTGGTCTCCTACGAGCAGTACTTC.

The V gene is TRBV7-3, the J gene TRBJ2-2; 7 bases are a match to TRBD1. Germline CDR1 is SGHTA and CDR2 is FQGTGA. The V segment lost 2 bases and the J segment 4 bases; nucleotides outside the gene matches: 4. CDR3 length: 15 amino acids. The CDR3 DNA reads as TGTGCCAGCAGCTTAGACAGGGCCGGCACCGGGGAGCTGTTTTTT. It yields the protein CASSLDRAGTGELFF.

The rearrangement uses TRBV14 and TRBJ2-7; perhaps TRBD2 as D (6 bases). V was clipped by 1 base and J by 0 bases, with 19 bases between them. Looked up from germline, CDR1 is SGHDN and CDR2 is FVKESK. This CDR3 is built from 18 residues. CDR3 nucleotide sequence: TGTGCCAGCAGCCAAGGACACCTCTTCGCGGGGAGCTCCTACGAGCAGTACTTC. Residues: CASSQGHLFAGSSYEQYF.

The V gene is TRBV9, the J gene TRBJ2-1; 9 bases align to TRBD2. Germline loops: CDR1 SGDLS, CDR2 YYNGEE. The CDR3 runs to 16 residues. After removal of 0 bases from V and 5 bases from J, the junction contained 6 bases not matched to a gene. The CDR3 sequence: CASSVVASGVHNEQFF. CDR3 in DNA: TGTGCCAGCAGCGTAGTGGCTAGCGGGGTCCACAATGAGCAGTTCTTC.

The V call is TRBV19, the J call TRBJ1-5; TRBD1 agrees at 7 bases. The CDR3 covers 15 residues. Germline CDR1 is LNHDA and CDR2 is SQIVND (reference sequence). V was pared by 5 bases and J by 6 bases, with 10 bases of the junction left unmatched. The CDR3 sequence: CASSLGQPGGQPQHF. For the CDR3, the DNA is TGTGCCAGTAGTCTGGGACAGCCCGGGGGTCAGCCCCAGCATTTT. The variable domain in full, completed from reference TRBV19 and TRBJ1-5, reads DGGITQSPKYLFRKEGQNVTLSCEQNLNHDAMYWYRQDPGQGLRLIYYSQIVNDFQKGDIAEGYSVSREKKESFPLTVTSAQKNPTAFYLCASSLGQPGGQPQHFGDGTRLSIL.

The genes are TRBV5-1 and TRBJ1-3, with a tentative D call TRBD1 (5 bases). Looked up from germline, CDR1 is SGHRS and CDR2 is YFSETQ. The CDR3 is made up of 15 amino acids. Trimming shortened V by 4 bases and J by 1 base, and 12 bases separated the two germline ends. CDR3 in DNA: TGCGCCAGCAGCCCTACGGGGCAATCTGGAAACACCATATATTTT. The encoded protein is CASSPTGQSGNTIYF.

J is TRBJ2-7 and V is TRBV19; D is undetermined. This CDR3 has 12 residues. CDR1 is LNHDA and CDR2 is SQIVND in the germline V gene (reference sequence). Between the trimmed V and J ends, which lost 6 bases and 3 bases, there was a span of 9 bases. CDR3 sequence (DNA): TGTGCCAGTAGCCCCGGGCGCTACGAGCAGTACTTC. It yields the protein CASSPGRYEQYF.

This clone has only a few counts. The V and J genes are TRBV7-9 and TRBJ1-1, with a tentative D call TRBD1 (5 bases). V gave up 0 bases and J gave up 10 bases, with 15 bases separating them. CDR1 is SEHNR and CDR2 is FQNEAQ in the germline V gene (reference sequence). The CDR3 covers 14 residues. The CDR3: CASSLAGDRMGAFF. CDR3 DNA: TGTGCCAGCAGCTTAGCGGGGGACCGAATGGGAGCTTTCTTT.

CDR3 sequence: CASSKPGNLNTEAFF. The CDR3 coding sequence is TGTGCCAGTAGTAAACCAGGGAATCTGAACACTGAAGCTTTCTTT. The genes are TRBV19 and TRBJ1-1; D might be TRBD1 (5 bases). CDR1 LNHDA and CDR2 SQIVND come from the germline V gene (reference sequence). The CDR3 has 15 residues. V lost 4 bases and J 0 bases, leaving 12 bases between the germline ends. Using reference TRBV19 and TRBJ1-1 for the parts outside the CDR3, the full variable domain is DGGITQSPKYLFRKEGQNVTLSCEQNLNHDAMYWYRQDPGQGLRLIYYSQIVNDFQKGDIAEGYSVSREKKESFPLTVTSAQKNPTAFYLCASSKPGNLNTEAFFGQGTRLTVV.

This chain connects TRBV7-3 to TRBJ1-1; the D is unclear. Trimming removed 1 base at V and 3 bases at J, with 6 bases between. In germline, CDR1 is SGHTA, CDR2 FQGTGA. This CDR3 spans 13 amino acids. In nucleotides, the CDR3 is TGTGCCAGCAGCTTAAGTTGGGACACTGAAGCTTTCTTT. It yields the protein CASSLSWDTEAFF.

The V and J genes are TRBV5-4 and TRBJ1-4; D gene ambiguous. This CDR3 comprises 12 residues. Trimming stripped 0 bases from V and 7 bases from J, with 4 bases between. Germline CDR1 SGHNT, CDR2 YYREEE (reference sequence). The CDR3 bases are TGTGCCAGCAGCTTGGATGGTGAAAAACTGTTTTTT. Its protein is CASSLDGEKLFF.

The chain joins TRBV30 to TRBJ2-5; D possibly corresponds to TRBD2 (6 bases). The CDR3 spans 11 residues. V lost 8 bases and J 5 bases, leaving 12 bases between the germline ends. CDR1 is GTSNPN and CDR2 is SVGIG in the germline V gene (reference sequence). The CDR3, as DNA: TGTGCCAGCAGGGAGGAGGAGACCCAGTACTTC. It translates to CASREEETQYF.

The chain has TRBV6-6 and TRBJ1-2; no firm D call. V lost 6 bases and J 3 bases, leaving 5 bases between the germline ends. The CDR3 contains 11 residues. Germline V gene data show CDR1 as MNHNY and CDR2 as SVGAGI (reference sequence). CDR3 sequence (DNA): TGTGCCAGCAGGGGTGACTATGGCTACACCTTC. Its protein is CASRGDYGYTF.

The chain employs TRBV11-2 and TRBJ2-5, with TRBD2 matching 14 bases. Germline trimming cut 2 bases from V and 4 bases from J; bases unmatched to any gene: 3. This CDR3 is built from 16 residues. The germline gives CDR1 SGHAT, CDR2 FQNNGV. The CDR3 nucleotides are TGTGCCAGCAGCTTAAGACTAGCGGGGGGGATAGAGACCCAGTACTTC. Protein product: CASSLRLAGGIETQYF.

This clone was recorded once. The chain carries TRBV4-1 and TRBJ2-3; D gene uncertain. The CDR3 is 16 amino acids. The germline V gene has CDR1 MGHRA and CDR2 YSYEKL. Trimming left V 0 bases short and J 4 bases short, with 14 bases between. Here the CDR3 reads CASSQDLASLPDTQYF. The CDR3 DNA follows: TGCGCCAGCAGCCAAGATCTGGCTAGTTTGCCAGATACGCAGTATTTT.

With respect to this clone: One end of the junction varies from germline; a read error may be responsible. The chain uses TRBV13 and TRBJ1-5; TRBD1 aligns across 7 bases. This CDR3 has 14 residues. Germline assignment: CDR1 PRHDT and CDR2 FYEKMQ (reference sequence). DNA of the CDR3: TGTGCCAGCAGCAGACAGGGTAGCGATCAGCCCCAGCATTTT. Amino acids: CASSRQGSDQPQHF.

The CDR3 coding sequence is TGTGCCAGCAGCCCGATCGGACAAGCGGCGGGCAATGAGCAGTTCTTC. It yields the protein CASSPIGQAAGNEQFF. This chain joins TRBV11-3 and TRBJ2-1, with D perhaps being TRBD1 or TRBD2 (5 bases each). CDR1 is SGHNT and CDR2 is YENEEA in the germline V gene. Trimming took off 5 bases at V and 6 bases at J, with 20 bases between the two ends. The CDR3 is made up of 16 amino acids.

The V call is TRBV10-1, the J call TRBJ2-6, with no clear D. The length of the CDR3 is 16 residues. Trimming stripped 0 bases from V and 3 bases from J, with 9 bases between. Germline CDR1 reads WNHNN; CDR2 reads SYGVQD (reference sequence). For the CDR3, the DNA is TGCGCCAGCAGTGAGTCGCCCGATTTTGGGGCCAACGTCCTGACTTTC. It translates to CASSESPDFGANVLTF.

The V gene is TRBV4-2, the J gene TRBJ1-1; 7 bases line up with TRBD1. V gave up 0 bases and J gave up 1 base; unmatched junction bases: 5. The CDR3 runs to 16 residues. CDR1 and CDR2 (germline): LGHNA, YNFKEQ. The CDR3 coding sequence is TGTGCCAGCAGCCAAGAGTGGAGGGGGCCGAACACTGAAGCTTTCTTT. Translation gives CASSQEWRGPNTEAFF.

The V gene is TRBV5-6, the J gene TRBJ1-6; D not resolved. V was cut by 4 bases and J by 13 bases, with 18 bases left in between. CDR1 and CDR2 (germline): SGHDT, YYEEEE. This CDR3 spans 14 amino acids. The CDR3 loop reads CASSSLTTPPPLHF. For the CDR3, the DNA is TGTGCCAGCAGCAGCTTGACTACCCCTCCGCCCCTCCACTTT.

The chain links TRBV6-5 to TRBJ2-3; D might be TRBD1 or TRBD2, each matching 6 bases. The CDR3 is 14 amino acids. V lost 10 bases and J 2 bases, leaving 16 bases between the germline ends. Germline V gene sequence: CDR1 MNHEY, CDR2 SVGAGI. The CDR3 DNA reads TGTGCCACCAGACGGGGGCTACACACAGATACGCAGTATTTT. It is translated as CATRRGLHTDTQYF.

The chain joins TRBV14 to TRBJ2-7; D is ambiguous. This CDR3 has 18 amino acids. From germline, CDR1 is SGHDN and CDR2 FVKESK. Trimming removed 1 base from V and 0 bases from J, with 19 bases in between. The CDR3 nucleotides read TGTGCCAGCAGCCAAGGAGCATCCTGGACGCTTAGCTCCTACGAGCAGTACTTC. Translating gives CASSQGASWTLSSYEQYF.

The gene calls are TRBV18 and TRBJ2-5, with 8 bases identical to TRBD1. Germline assignment: CDR1 KGHSH and CDR2 LQKENI. V trimming: 3 bases; J trimming: 2 bases; junction bases outside the gene matches: 2. The length of the CDR3 is 14 residues. Here the CDR3 reads CASSPGQVQETQYF. The CDR3 nucleotides read TGTGCCAGCTCACCGGGACAGGTTCAAGAGACCCAGTACTTC. Variable domain in full (rest from reference TRBV18 and TRBJ2-5): NAGVMQNPRHLVRRRGQEARLRCSPMKGHSHVYWYRQLPEEGLKFMVYLQKENIIDESGMPKERFSAEFPKEGPSILRIQQVVRGDSAAYFCASSPGQVQETQYFGPGTRLLVL.

V usage is TRBV5-1 and J usage is TRBJ1-1; 7 bases align to TRBD1. Trimming cost V 3 bases and J 4 bases; bases outside gene matches: 12. CDR3 size: 16 residues. Looked up from germline, CDR1 is SGHRS and CDR2 is YFSETQ. The CDR3 here is CASSSPSGGGTTEAFF. The CDR3 DNA reads as TGCGCCAGCAGCTCCCCCTCAGGGGGAGGTACCACTGAAGCTTTCTTT.